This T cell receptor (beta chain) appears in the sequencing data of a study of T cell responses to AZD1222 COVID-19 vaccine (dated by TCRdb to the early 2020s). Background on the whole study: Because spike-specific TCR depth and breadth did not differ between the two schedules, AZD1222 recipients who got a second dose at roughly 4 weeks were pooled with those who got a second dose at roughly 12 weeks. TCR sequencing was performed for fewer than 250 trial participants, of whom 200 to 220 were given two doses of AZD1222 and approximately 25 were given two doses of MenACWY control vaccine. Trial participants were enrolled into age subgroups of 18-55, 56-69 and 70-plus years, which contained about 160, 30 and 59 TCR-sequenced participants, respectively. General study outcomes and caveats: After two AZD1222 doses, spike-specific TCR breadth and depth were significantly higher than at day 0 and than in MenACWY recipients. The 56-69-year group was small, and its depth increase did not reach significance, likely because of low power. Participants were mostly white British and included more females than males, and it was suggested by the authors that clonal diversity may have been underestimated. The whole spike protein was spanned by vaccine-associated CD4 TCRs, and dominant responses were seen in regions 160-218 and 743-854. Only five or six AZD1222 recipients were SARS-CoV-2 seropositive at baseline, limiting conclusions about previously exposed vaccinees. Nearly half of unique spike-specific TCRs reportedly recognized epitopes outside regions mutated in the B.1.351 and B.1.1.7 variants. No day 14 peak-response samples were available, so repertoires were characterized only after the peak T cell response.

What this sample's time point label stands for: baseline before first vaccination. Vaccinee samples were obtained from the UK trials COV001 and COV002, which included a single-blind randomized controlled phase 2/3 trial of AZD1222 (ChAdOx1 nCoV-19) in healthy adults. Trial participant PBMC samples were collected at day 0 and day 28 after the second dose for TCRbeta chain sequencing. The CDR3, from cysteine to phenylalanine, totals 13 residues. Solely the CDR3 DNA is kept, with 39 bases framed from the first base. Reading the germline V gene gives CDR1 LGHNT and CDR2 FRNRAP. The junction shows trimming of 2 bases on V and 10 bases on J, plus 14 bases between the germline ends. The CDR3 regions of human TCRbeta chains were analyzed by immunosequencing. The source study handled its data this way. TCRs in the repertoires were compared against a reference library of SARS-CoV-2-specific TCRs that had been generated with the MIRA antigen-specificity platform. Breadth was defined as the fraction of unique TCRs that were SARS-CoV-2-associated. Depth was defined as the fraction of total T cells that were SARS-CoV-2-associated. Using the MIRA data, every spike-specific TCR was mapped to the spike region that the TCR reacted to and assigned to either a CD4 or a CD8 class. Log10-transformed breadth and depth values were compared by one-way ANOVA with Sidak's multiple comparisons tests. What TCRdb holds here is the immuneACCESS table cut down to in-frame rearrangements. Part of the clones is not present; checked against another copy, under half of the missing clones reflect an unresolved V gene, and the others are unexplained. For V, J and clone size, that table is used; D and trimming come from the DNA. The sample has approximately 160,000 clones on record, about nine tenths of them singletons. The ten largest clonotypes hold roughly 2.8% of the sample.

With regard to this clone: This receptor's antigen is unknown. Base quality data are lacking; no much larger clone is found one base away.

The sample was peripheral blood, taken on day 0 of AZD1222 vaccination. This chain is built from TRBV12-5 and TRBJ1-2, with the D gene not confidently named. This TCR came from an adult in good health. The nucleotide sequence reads TGTGCTAGTGGTTTGTTTATGGGAACGGACTACACCTTC. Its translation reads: CASGLFMGTDYTF.